This record covers a single T cell receptor beta chain. Only one count was recorded for this clone. No antigen is known for it. Base qualities are missing; no much larger clone stands one base away. Library preparation used the immunoSEQ multiplex PCR assay. What TCRdb holds here is the immuneACCESS table cut down to in-frame rearrangements. Part of the clones is not present; checked against another copy, under half of the missing clones reflect an unresolved V gene, and the others are unexplained. This sample is represented by some 67,000 clones; approximately 89% of them were singletons. The biggest ten clones account for 2% to 2.5% of the sample. V is pared back by 4 bases and J by 1 base, with 28 bases lying between the germline termini. The CDR3 measures 20 amino acids from cysteine to phenylalanine. Only the CDR3 DNA is retained, 60 bases long and in frame from the first base. As encoded in the germline V gene (reference sequence), CDR1 is LGHDT while CDR2 is YNNKEL.

The data stem from a study of control samples from healthy donors and cancer patients (dated by TCRdb to 2020 to 2021). In this chain, TRBV3-1 (or the pseudogene TRBV3-2) is recombined with TRBJ1-1, and the D gene may be TRBD1, 5 bases matching. The clonotype was recovered from a woman between 50 and 59 years old with head and neck cancer. Sequencing was carried out using PBMCs. The CDR3 sequence is CASSPIRPGTQLGENTEAFF. The DNA sequence is given as TGTGCCAGCAGCCCGATAAGGCCGGGAACACAATTGGGGGAGAACACTGAAGCTTTCTTT.